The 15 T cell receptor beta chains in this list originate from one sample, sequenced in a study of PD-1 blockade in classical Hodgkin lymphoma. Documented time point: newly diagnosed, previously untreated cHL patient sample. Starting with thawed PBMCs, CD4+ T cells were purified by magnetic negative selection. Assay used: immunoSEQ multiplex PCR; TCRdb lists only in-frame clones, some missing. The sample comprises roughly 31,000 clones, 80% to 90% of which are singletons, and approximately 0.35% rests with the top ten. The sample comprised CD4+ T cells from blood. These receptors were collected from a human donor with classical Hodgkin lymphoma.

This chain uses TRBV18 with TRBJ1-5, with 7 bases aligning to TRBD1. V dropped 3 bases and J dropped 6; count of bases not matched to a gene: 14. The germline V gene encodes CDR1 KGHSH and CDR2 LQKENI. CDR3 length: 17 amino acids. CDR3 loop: CASSPFGSGTDGQPQHF. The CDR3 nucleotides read TGTGCCAGCTCACCGTTCGGGTCGGGGACAGATGGTCAGCCCCAGCATTTT.

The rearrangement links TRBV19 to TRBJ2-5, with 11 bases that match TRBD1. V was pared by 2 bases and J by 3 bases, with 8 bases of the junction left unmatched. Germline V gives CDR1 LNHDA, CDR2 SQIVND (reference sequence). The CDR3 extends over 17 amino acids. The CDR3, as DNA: TGTGCCAGTAGTATACCCGCCGGGACAGGGGGAGAAGAGACCCAGTACTTC. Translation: CASSIPAGTGGEETQYF.

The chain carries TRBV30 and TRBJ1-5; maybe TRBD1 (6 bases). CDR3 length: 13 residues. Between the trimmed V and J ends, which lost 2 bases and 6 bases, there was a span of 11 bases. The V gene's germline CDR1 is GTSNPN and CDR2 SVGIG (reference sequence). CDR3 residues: CAWSSGDTQPQHF. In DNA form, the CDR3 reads TGTGCCTGGAGTTCCGGGGACACTCAGCCCCAGCATTTT.

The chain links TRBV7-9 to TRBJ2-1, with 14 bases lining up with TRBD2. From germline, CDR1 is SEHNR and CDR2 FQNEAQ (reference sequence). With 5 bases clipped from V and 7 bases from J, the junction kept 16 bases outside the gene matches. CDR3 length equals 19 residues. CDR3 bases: TGTGCCAGCAGCGTCGGGACTAGCGGGAGTATGAGCTCGGGGAATGAGCAGTTCTTC. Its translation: CASSVGTSGSMSSGNEQFF.

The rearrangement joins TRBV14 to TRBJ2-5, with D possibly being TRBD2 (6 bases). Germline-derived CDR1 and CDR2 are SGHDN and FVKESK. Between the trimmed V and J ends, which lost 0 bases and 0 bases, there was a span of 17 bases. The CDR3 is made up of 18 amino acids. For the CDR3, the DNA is TGTGCCAGCAGCCAAGAGACTGGGCTAGCGAGAGACCAAGAGACCCAGTACTTC. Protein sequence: CASSQETGLARDQETQYF.

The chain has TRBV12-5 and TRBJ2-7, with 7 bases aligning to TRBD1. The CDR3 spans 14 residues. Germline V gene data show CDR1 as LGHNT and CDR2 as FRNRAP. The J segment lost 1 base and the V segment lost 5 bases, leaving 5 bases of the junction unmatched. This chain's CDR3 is CASGTRGQSYEQYF. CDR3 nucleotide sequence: TGTGCTAGTGGTACCCGGGGACAGTCCTACGAGCAGTACTTC.

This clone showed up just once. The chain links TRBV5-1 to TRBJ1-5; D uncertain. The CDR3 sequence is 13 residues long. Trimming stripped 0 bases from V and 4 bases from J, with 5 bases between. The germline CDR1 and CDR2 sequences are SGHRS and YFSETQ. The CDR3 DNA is TGCGCCAGCAGCTTGGGACCGAATCAGCCCCAGCATTTT. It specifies CASSLGPNQPQHF.

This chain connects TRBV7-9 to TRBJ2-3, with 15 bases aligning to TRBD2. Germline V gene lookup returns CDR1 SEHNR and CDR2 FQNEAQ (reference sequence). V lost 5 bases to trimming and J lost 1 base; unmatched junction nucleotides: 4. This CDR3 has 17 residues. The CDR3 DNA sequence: TGTGCCAGCAGCCCCGGACTAGCGGGAGGGGGCACAGATACGCAGTATTTT. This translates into CASSPGLAGGGTDTQYF.

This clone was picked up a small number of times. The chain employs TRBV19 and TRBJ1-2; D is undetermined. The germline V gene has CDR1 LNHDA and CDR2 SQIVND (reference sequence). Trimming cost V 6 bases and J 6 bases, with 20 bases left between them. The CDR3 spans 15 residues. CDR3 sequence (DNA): TGTGCCAGTAGAAGGAGGGATGAAGAAGCCAATGGCTACACCTTC. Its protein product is CASRRRDEEANGYTF. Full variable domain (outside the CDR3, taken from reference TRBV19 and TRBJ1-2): DGGITQSPKYLFRKEGQNVTLSCEQNLNHDAMYWYRQDPGQGLRLIYYSQIVNDFQKGDIAEGYSVSREKKESFPLTVTSAQKNPTAFYLCASRRRDEEANGYTFGSGTRLTVV.

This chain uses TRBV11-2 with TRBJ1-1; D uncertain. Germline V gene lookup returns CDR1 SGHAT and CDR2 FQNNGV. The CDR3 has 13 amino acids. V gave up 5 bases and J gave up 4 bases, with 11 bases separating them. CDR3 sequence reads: CASSPLGGTEAFF. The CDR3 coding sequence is TGTGCCAGCAGCCCCCTGGGTGGCACTGAAGCTTTCTTT.

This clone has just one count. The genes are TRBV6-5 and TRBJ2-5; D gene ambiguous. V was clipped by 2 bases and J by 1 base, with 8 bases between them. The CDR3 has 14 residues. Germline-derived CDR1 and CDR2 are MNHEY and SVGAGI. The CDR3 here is CASSYSLIQETQYF. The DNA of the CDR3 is TGTGCCAGCAGTTACAGTCTGATCCAAGAGACCCAGTACTTC.

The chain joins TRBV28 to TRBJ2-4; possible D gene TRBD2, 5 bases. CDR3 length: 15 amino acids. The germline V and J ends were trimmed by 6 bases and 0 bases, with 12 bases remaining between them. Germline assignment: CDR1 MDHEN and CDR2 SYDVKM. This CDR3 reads CASRGPGRAKNIQYF. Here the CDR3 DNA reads TGTGCCAGCAGGGGTCCGGGAAGAGCCAAAAACATTCAGTACTTC.

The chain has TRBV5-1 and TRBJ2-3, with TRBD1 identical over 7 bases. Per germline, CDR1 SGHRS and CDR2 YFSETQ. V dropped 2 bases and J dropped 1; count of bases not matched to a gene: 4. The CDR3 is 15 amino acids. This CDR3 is CASSFRQGRTDTQYF. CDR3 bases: TGCGCCAGCAGCTTTCGACAGGGACGCACAGATACGCAGTATTTT.

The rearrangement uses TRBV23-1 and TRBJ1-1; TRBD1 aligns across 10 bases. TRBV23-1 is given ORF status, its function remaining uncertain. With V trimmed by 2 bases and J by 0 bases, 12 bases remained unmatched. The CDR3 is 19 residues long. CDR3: CASSQPDRGRANLNTEAFF. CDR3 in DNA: TGCGCCAGCAGTCAACCCGACAGGGGGCGCGCAAATTTGAACACTGAAGCTTTCTTT.

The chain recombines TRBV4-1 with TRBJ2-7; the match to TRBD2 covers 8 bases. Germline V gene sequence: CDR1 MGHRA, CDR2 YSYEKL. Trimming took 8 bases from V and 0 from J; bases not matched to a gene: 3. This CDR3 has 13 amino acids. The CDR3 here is CASGREVSYEQYF. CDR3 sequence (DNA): TGCGCCAGCGGGCGGGAGGTCTCCTACGAGCAGTACTTC.